The following is a T cell receptor (beta chain) sequence with its context. This record belongs to a study of blood T cell repertoires in COVID-19. TCRdb's copy holds only in-frame clones and misses some; the assay was immunoSEQ multiplex PCR. The data show about 150,000 clones, almost 85% seen once. The ends lost 4 bases at V and 2 bases at J; junction bases unmatched: 4. The CDR3 totals 14 residues. In germline, CDR1 is LGHDT, CDR2 YNNKEL (reference sequence). The sample taken for sequencing was peripheral blood. This chain joins TRBV3-1 (or the pseudogene TRBV3-2) and TRBJ2-7; TRBD2 matches 8 bases. The source of this sequence is a man between 18 and 35 years old with active or convalescent COVID-19. CDR3 loop: CASSPLADTYEQYF. The CDR3, as DNA: TGTGCCAGCAGCCCACTAGCGGATACCTACGAGCAGTACTTC.